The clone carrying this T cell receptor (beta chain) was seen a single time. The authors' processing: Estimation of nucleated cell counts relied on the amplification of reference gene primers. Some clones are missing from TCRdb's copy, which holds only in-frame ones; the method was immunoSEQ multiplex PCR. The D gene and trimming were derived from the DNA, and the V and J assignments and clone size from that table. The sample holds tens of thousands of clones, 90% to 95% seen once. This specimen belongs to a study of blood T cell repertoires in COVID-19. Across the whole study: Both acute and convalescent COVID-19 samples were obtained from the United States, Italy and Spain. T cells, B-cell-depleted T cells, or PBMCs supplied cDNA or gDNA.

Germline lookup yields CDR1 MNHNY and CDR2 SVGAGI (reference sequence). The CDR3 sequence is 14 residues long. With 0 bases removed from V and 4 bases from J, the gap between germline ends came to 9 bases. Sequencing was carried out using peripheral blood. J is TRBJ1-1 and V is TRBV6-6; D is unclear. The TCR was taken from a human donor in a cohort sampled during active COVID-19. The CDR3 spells CASSYSGGSTEAFF. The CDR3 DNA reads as TGTGCCAGCAGTTACTCGGGAGGGTCCACTGAAGCTTTCTTT.